These 2 T cell receptor beta chains came from one sample sequenced in a study of blood T cell repertoires in COVID-19. Here immunoSEQ multiplex PCR was the method, and the copy in TCRdb shows in-frame clones only, minus some. The sample carries 150,000 or so clones, around 88% recorded once. The sample consisted of PBMCs or T cells enriched from blood (not recorded which). Every receptor here comes from a woman between 45 and 65 years old in a cohort exposed to, infected with or recovered from COVID-19 (not recorded which).

The rearrangement joins TRBV28 to TRBJ1-6; 7 nucleotides match TRBD1. The V gene's germline CDR1 is MDHEN and CDR2 SYDVKM. V trimming: 4 bases; J trimming: 8 bases; junction bases outside the gene matches: 11. CDR3 length: 16 amino acids. The CDR3 loop is CASSSPLGQRDSPLHF. CDR3 DNA: TGTGCCAGCAGTTCGCCCTTGGGACAGAGAGATTCACCCCTCCACTTT.

This sequence joins TRBV5-5 and TRBJ1-2, with 10 nucleotides matching TRBD1. CDR3 length: 15 amino acids. Looked up from germline, CDR1 is SGHKS and CDR2 is YYEKEE (reference sequence). The J segment lost 7 bases and the V segment lost 4 bases, leaving 10 bases of the junction unmatched. Here the CDR3 reads CASSRPGTGVSGYTF. CDR3 DNA sequence: TGTGCCAGCAGCCGGCCCGGGACAGGGGTCTCTGGCTACACCTTC.